The 19 T cell receptor beta chains given below trace back to one sample, sequenced in a study of T cell responses to AZD1222 COVID-19 vaccine. Here immunoSEQ multiplex PCR was the method, and the copy in TCRdb shows in-frame clones only, minus some. The sample lists approximately 30,000 clones, over 75% occurring once. The source material was peripheral blood, sampled on day 0 of AZD1222 vaccination. Every receptor here comes from an adult in good health.

A single count supports this clone. CDR3 in amino acids: CASSGPASGSGNTIYF. The CDR3 DNA reads as TGTGCCAGCAGCGGCCCCGCGTCGGGCTCTGGAAACACCATATATTTT. The V call is TRBV9, the J call TRBJ1-3; the D is unclear. The CDR3 has 16 amino acids. V was pared by 3 bases and J by 0 bases, with 13 bases between. Per germline, CDR1 SGDLS and CDR2 YYNGEE.

The CDR3 sequence is CASSSKGDRLYEQYF. CDR3 sequence (DNA): TGCGCCAGCAGCTCTAAAGGGGACAGGTTGTACGAGCAGTACTTC. This rearrangement joins TRBV4-1 to TRBJ2-7; TRBD1 aligns across 8 bases. The trim removed 5 bases at V and 4 bases at J, leaving 10 bases unmatched. The germline V gene encodes CDR1 MGHRA and CDR2 YSYEKL. This CDR3 is 15 amino acids long.

The chain links TRBV3-1 (or the pseudogene TRBV3-2) to TRBJ2-6; tentatively, D is TRBD1 or TRBD2 (5 bases each). The V gene lost 1 base and the J gene lost 0 bases, with 10 bases spanning the gap. Germline V gene lookup returns CDR1 LGHDT and CDR2 YNNKEL (reference sequence). The CDR3 consists of 17 residues. The CDR3 bases are TGTGCCAGCAGCCAAGGGCAGGGACGCTCTGGGGCCAACGTCCTGACTTTC. Translation: CASSQGQGRSGANVLTF.

The chain couples TRBV15 to TRBJ1-3; D might be TRBD1 (6 bases). The V and J ends lost 3 bases and 2 bases respectively, with 14 bases between them. Germline assignment: CDR1 LNHNV and CDR2 YYDKDF (reference sequence). This CDR3 spans 16 amino acids. The CDR3 bases are TGTGCCACCAGCAGCCCGACAACAGGGACTGGAAACACCATATATTTT. Translating it yields CATSSPTTGTGNTIYF.

This clone showed up just once. The V call is TRBV5-1, the J call TRBJ2-2; no definite D call. Germline lookup yields CDR1 SGHRS and CDR2 YFSETQ. V was trimmed by 0 bases and J by 7 bases, leaving 13 bases between them. The CDR3 runs 15 residues. CDR3 region: CASSLDLPNVGELFF. CDR3 nucleotide sequence: TGCGCCAGCAGCTTGGATCTGCCCAACGTCGGGGAGCTGTTTTTT.

The rearrangement links TRBV6-5 to TRBJ1-3, with unresolved D. Germline assignment: CDR1 MNHEY and CDR2 SVGAGI. The length of the CDR3 is 15 residues. Trimming stripped 6 bases from V and 0 bases from J, with 12 bases between. As DNA, the CDR3 is TGTGCCAGCAGCCGATCAGTGTCCTCTGGAAACACCATATATTTT. It codes for CASSRSVSSGNTIYF.

The chain recombines TRBV7-9 with TRBJ1-1, with a possible D match to TRBD1 (6 bases). Trimming took off 2 bases at V and 10 bases at J, with 11 bases between the two ends. The CDR3 length is 12 residues. Per the germline V gene, CDR1 is SEHNR and CDR2 is FQNEAQ (reference sequence). The CDR3 DNA is TGTGCCAGCAGCTTAAGGGAGGGGGGAGCTTTCTTT. This encodes CASSLREGGAFF.

The V and J genes are TRBV7-3 and TRBJ2-1; D is unresolved. In germline, CDR1 is SGHTA, CDR2 FQGTGA. The CDR3 extends over 15 amino acids. V lost 0 bases and J 0 bases, leaving 6 bases between the germline ends. CDR3 amino acids: CASSLTPGSYNEQFF. DNA for the CDR3: TGTGCCAGCAGCTTAACCCCGGGCTCCTACAATGAGCAGTTCTTC.

This clone occurred once. This rearrangement joins TRBV11-2 to TRBJ2-1; possibly TRBD2 for D (5 bases). Trimming pared 5 bases from V and 4 bases from J, leaving 6 bases between. The germline gives CDR1 SGHAT, CDR2 FQNNGV. The CDR3 totals 12 residues. The CDR3 protein is CASSRTYNEQFF. CDR3 DNA: TGTGCCAGCAGCCGGACTTACAATGAGCAGTTCTTC.

In this sample, this clone turned up a few times. The rearrangement uses TRBV28 and TRBJ2-2; D gene ambiguous. Germline V gene lookup returns CDR1 MDHEN and CDR2 SYDVKM. The CDR3 sequence is 19 residues long. With 8 bases removed from V and 0 bases from J, the gap between germline ends came to 25 bases. CDR3: CASCPFSVQISANTGELFF. CDR3 DNA sequence: TGTGCCAGCTGCCCCTTTTCTGTACAGATATCAGCGAACACCGGGGAGCTGTTTTTT. The full variable domain, in which reference TRBV28 and TRBJ2-2 provide the parts outside the CDR3, is DVKVTQSSRYLVKRTGEKVFLECVQDMDHENMFWYRQDPGLGLRLIYFSYDVKMKEKGDIPEGYSVSREKKERFSLILESASTNQTSMYLCASCPFSVQISANTGELFFGEGSRLTVL.

This clone was recorded a few times. The V gene is TRBV19, the J gene TRBJ1-5; D is perhaps TRBD1 (5 bases). Deletions cut 7 bases from V and 5 bases from J, with 12 bases between. Germline CDR1 is LNHDA and CDR2 is SQIVND (reference sequence). The CDR3 consists of 13 residues. The CDR3 spells CASKAGLHQPQHF. The CDR3 region has the DNA TGTGCCAGTAAGGCAGGGCTTCATCAGCCCCAGCATTTT. Supplemented by reference TRBV19 and TRBJ1-5, the full variable domain reads DGGITQSPKYLFRKEGQNVTLSCEQNLNHDAMYWYRQDPGQGLRLIYYSQIVNDFQKGDIAEGYSVSREKKESFPLTVTSAQKNPTAFYLCASKAGLHQPQHFGDGTRLSIL.

This chain connects TRBV7-6 to TRBJ2-7, with D possibly being TRBD1 (5 bases). The CDR3 loop spans 16 amino acids. Germline loops: CDR1 SGHVS, CDR2 FNYEAQ. Trimming took off 0 bases at V and 0 bases at J, with 12 bases between the two ends. The CDR3, as DNA: TGTGCCAGCAGCTTAGCAGGGGTGGGCGGCTCCTACGAGCAGTACGTC. This encodes CASSLAGVGGSYEQYV.

The table lists this clone with a few counts. Other nucleotide sequences from this sample produce the same CDR3. The J gene is TRBJ1-1, the V gene TRBV19, with D perhaps TRBD1 (5 bases). The CDR3 has 13 amino acids. CDR1 and CDR2 from the germline V gene are LNHDA and SQIVND (reference sequence). V gave up 7 bases and J gave up 1 base, with 10 bases separating them. The CDR3 region has the DNA TGTGCCAGTACCCTCGGGGGGAACACTGAAGCTTTCTTT. Protein sequence: CASTLGGNTEAFF. Supplemented by reference TRBV19 and TRBJ1-1, the full variable domain reads DGGITQSPKYLFRKEGQNVTLSCEQNLNHDAMYWYRQDPGQGLRLIYYSQIVNDFQKGDIAEGYSVSREKKESFPLTVTSAQKNPTAFYLCASTLGGNTEAFFGQGTRLTVV.

The chain is built from TRBV19 and TRBJ1-1; D might be TRBD1 (5 bases). V was cut by 6 bases and J by 1 base, with 15 bases left in between. Germline V lookup: CDR1 LNHDA, CDR2 SQIVND (reference sequence). The CDR3 consists of 15 residues. CDR3 nucleotide sequence: TGTGCCAGTAGGGGGGACGGAAGGACGAACACTGAAGCTTTCTTT. It codes for CASRGDGRTNTEAFF.

This clone was recorded once. The J gene is TRBJ2-3, the V gene TRBV6-2 or TRBV6-3, with 11 bases lining up with TRBD2. The germline V gene encodes CDR1 MNHEY and CDR2 SVGEGT. Unmatched junction bases numbered 3, after V lost 5 bases and J lost 5 bases. CDR3 size: 14 residues. The CDR3 DNA sequence: TGTGCCAGCAGTCCGACTAGCGGGATAGATACGCAGTATTTT. Translating gives CASSPTSGIDTQYF.

The chain links TRBV6-5 to TRBJ1-1; no reliable D call. The germline CDR1 and CDR2 sequences are MNHEY and SVGAGI. The CDR3 loop spans 14 amino acids. The V end was cut by 0 bases, the J end by 0 bases, with 5 bases between. The CDR3 protein is CASSYSKLNTEAFF. The CDR3 bases are TGTGCCAGCAGTTACTCGAAGCTGAACACTGAAGCTTTCTTT.

The genes are TRBV3-1 (or the pseudogene TRBV3-2) and TRBJ1-2; D not certain. The V gene lost 7 bases and the J gene lost 4 bases, with 16 bases spanning the gap. Looked up from germline, CDR1 is LGHDT and CDR2 is YNNKEL (reference sequence). CDR3 length: 14 amino acids. This CDR3 reads CASTPRSLSYGYTF. In nucleotides, the CDR3 is TGTGCCAGCACCCCGCGGTCCCTTAGCTATGGCTACACCTTC.

V usage is TRBV19 and J usage is TRBJ2-2, with D perhaps being TRBD1 or TRBD2 (5 bases each). Between the trimmed V and J ends, which lost 9 bases and 7 bases, there was a span of 21 bases. The CDR3 has 15 amino acids. Looked up from germline, CDR1 is LNHDA and CDR2 is SQIVND (reference sequence). The CDR3 nucleotides are TGTGCCAGCAGGGACCTGGCTTCGGCGGTCGGGGAGCTGTTTTTT. Amino acid sequence: CASRDLASAVGELFF.

The gene calls are TRBV7-9 and TRBJ2-5; D unresolved. There are 13 residues in the CDR3. Per the germline V gene, CDR1 is SEHNR and CDR2 is FQNEAQ (reference sequence). Trimming took off 5 bases at V and 4 bases at J, with 11 bases between the two ends. The DNA of the CDR3 is TGTGCCAGCAGCCAGACCGTTGGAGAGACCCAGTACTTC. Protein: CASSQTVGETQYF.